The 7 T cell receptor beta chains reported below all come from one sample, sequenced in a study of T cell changes during pregnancy in multiple sclerosis. Generated by immunoSEQ multiplex PCR, the TCRdb table keeps only in-frame clones and is missing some. The profile shows approximately 45,000 clones, about 91% of them singletons. This specimen consisted of CD8+ T cells from peripheral blood mononuclear cells, obtained in the second trimester of pregnancy. The receptors here all came from a female donor with multiple sclerosis, enrolled in a pregnancy study.

This chain connects TRBV7-6 to TRBJ1-3, with D possibly being TRBD1 (5 bases). The germline V gene has CDR1 SGHVS and CDR2 FNYEAQ. Trimming cost V 11 bases and J 0 bases, with 11 bases left between them. The CDR3 is 13 amino acids. This CDR3 is CAVRDSSGNTIYF. The DNA for the CDR3 is TGTGCCGTCCGGGACTCCTCTGGAAACACCATATATTTT.

This chain connects TRBV7-3 to TRBJ2-5; 7 bases map to TRBD2. This CDR3 comprises 15 residues. After removal of 3 bases from V and 5 bases from J, the junction contained 9 bases not matched to a gene. The germline V gene has CDR1 SGHTA and CDR2 FQGTGA. The CDR3 DNA sequence: TGTGCCAGCAGCTTGGAAGCCGGGGGGTGGGAGACCCAGTACTTC. Translation gives CASSLEAGGWETQYF.

The V and J genes are TRBV30 and TRBJ1-2; the D is unclear. There are 10 residues in the CDR3. Germline CDR1 and CDR2: GTSNPN and SVGIG (reference sequence). Trimming took 6 bases from V and 4 from J, leaving 6 bases between them. Here the CDR3 DNA reads TGTGCCTGCGAGGTCTATGGCTACACCTTC. It encodes CACEVYGYTF.

The chain couples TRBV6-5 to TRBJ2-7; 9 bases match TRBD1. CDR3 length: 15 amino acids. Germline assignment: CDR1 MNHEY and CDR2 SVGAGI. The junction had 2 bases not matched to a gene; V was cut back by 1 base and J by 1 base. CDR3 sequence reads: CASSYFGTGSYEQYF. In DNA form, the CDR3 reads TGTGCCAGCAGTTACTTCGGGACAGGGTCCTACGAGCAGTACTTC.

The rearrangement links TRBV23-1 to TRBJ1-1; TRBD1 matches at 9 bases. TRBV23-1 is an open reading frame, and its role is uncertain. V lost 2 bases to trimming and J lost 4 bases; unmatched junction nucleotides: 11. CDR3 size: 17 residues. The CDR3 nucleotides read TGCGCCAGCAGTCAAAAACCCCCGGGACAGGGATGCACTGAAGCTTTCTTT. It is translated as CASSQKPPGQGCTEAFF.

The rearrangement joins TRBV5-6 to TRBJ2-3, with 7 bases fitting TRBD2. CDR1 is SGHDT and CDR2 is YYEEEE in the germline V gene. V shed 4 bases and J 4 bases; nucleotides not matched to a gene: 9. The CDR3 covers 15 residues. The CDR3: CASSPPAGDPDTQYF. DNA of the CDR3: TGTGCCAGCAGCCCACCCGCGGGGGACCCAGATACGCAGTATTTT.

The gene calls are TRBV28 and TRBJ1-3; D perhaps matches TRBD1 (6 bases). Between the trimmed V and J ends, which lost 6 bases and 3 bases, there was a span of 18 bases. CDR3 size: 16 residues. Germline V gene sequence: CDR1 MDHEN, CDR2 SYDVKM. CDR3 DNA sequence: TGTGCCAGCAGGAAGGGGGGGGCCCGACATGGAAACACCATATATTTT. Translating it yields CASRKGGARHGNTIYF. The full variable domain, rest sourced from reference TRBV28 and TRBJ1-3, is DVKVTQSSRYLVKRTGEKVFLECVQDMDHENMFWYRQDPGLGLRLIYFSYDVKMKEKGDIPEGYSVSREKKERFSLILESASTNQTSMYLCASRKGGARHGNTIYFGEGSWLTVV.